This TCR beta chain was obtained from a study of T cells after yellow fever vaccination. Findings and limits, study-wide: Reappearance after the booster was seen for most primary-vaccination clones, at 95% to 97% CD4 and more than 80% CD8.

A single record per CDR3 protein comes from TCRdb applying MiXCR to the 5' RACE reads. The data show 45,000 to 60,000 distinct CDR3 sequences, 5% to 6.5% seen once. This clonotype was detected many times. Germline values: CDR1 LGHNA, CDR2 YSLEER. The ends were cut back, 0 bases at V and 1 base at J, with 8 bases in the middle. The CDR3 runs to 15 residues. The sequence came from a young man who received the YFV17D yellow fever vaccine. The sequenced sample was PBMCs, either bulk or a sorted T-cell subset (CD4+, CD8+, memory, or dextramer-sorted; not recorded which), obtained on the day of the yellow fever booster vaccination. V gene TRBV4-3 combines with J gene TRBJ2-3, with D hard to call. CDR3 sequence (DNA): TGCGCCAGCAGCCAAGATAGACGGGGCACAGATACGCAGTATTTT. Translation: CASSQDRRGTDTQYF.